The sequence of this TCR beta chain was determined in a study of T cells after yellow fever vaccination. Template-switching 5'RACE yielded the TCR cDNA; a universal primer site and UMIs were added in the process. MiXCR, run by TCRdb on the 5' RACE reads, gives a single entry per CDR3 protein. This sample carries nearly 300,000 distinct CDR3 sequences, roughly 8.7% of them seen once, and the ten largest clones take over 3%. The CDR3 extends over 19 amino acids. CDR1 and CDR2 (germline): LGHNA, YSLEER. V lost 1 base and J lost 4; bases outside the gene matches: 12. As concerns this clonotype: Antigen unknown.

Notes on the study in general: FACS-sorted repertoires could harbor abundant contaminating bulk-population clonotypes. Re-detected after boosting: most primary clones, more than 95% of CD4 and under 90% of CD8.

This sequence originates from a man between 18 and 35 years old who received the YFV17D yellow fever vaccine. The source was CD4+ T cells sorted from PBMCs, collected 5 days after the yellow fever booster vaccination. The rearrangement uses TRBV4-3 and TRBJ2-1, with 11 bases lining up with TRBD2. The CDR3 protein is CASSQVSGGALEPYNEQFF. The CDR3 DNA is TGCGCCAGCAGCCAAGTTAGCGGGGGGGCCCTTGAACCATACAATGAGCAGTTCTTC.